This T cell receptor (beta chain) was recovered during a study of shared clonotypes between healthy human individuals. As for the study in general: CD4 naive and CD4 memory each took three plates per donor, while CD8 naive took two and CD8 memory one. Study-wide results and caveats: Naive subsets usually exceeded memory subsets in estimated richness. It was only blood that was sampled, and tissue repertoires likely differ.

CDR3 length: 17 residues. Germline V gives CDR1 SGHTA, CDR2 FQGTGA. V trimming: 6 bases; J trimming: 1 base; junction bases outside the gene matches: 3. On this clone itself: Its specificity is unknown.

The input for sorted-subset replicate PCRs was approximately 190 ng DNA, tens of thousands of T cell genomes. The protocol was immunoSEQ multiplex PCR, while the TCRdb copy is restricted to in-frame clones and leaves out a portion. This sample yields approximately 2.3 million clones, of which 80% to 95% are seen a single time; about 0.39% belongs to the top ten. V gene TRBV7-3 combines with J gene TRBJ2-2, with 15 positions matching TRBD2. Material for sequencing was naive CD4+ T cells from PBMCs. Indicated subset: CD45RA+ positively selected. The receptor's source is a man younger than 30 in good health. Some clones in this sample may be carry-over from other donors' samples. The CDR3: CASRRTSGRGNTGELFF. The CDR3 nucleotides read TGTGCCAGCAGACGGACTAGCGGGAGGGGGAACACCGGGGAGCTGTTTTTT.